Listed below are T cell receptor beta chains from one sample, sequenced in a study of blood T cells in healthy people across ages. Each CDR3 protein gets one entry after TCRdb re-called the 5' RACE reads with MiXCR. Here the sample spans hundreds of thousands of distinct CDR3 sequences, about 47% being singletons. The sequencing input was blood. All receptors derive from a man older than 75 in good health. The CDR3 runs from the conserved cysteine through the conserved F or W. Each record gives: J gene, clone size, D gene, V gene, CDR3 DNA, CDR3 protein. A D gene is named only where the DNA matches it firmly. Clone size is given for some rows only: seen once, a few or many times, or a class if the clone is expanded.

j_call: TRBJ1-4
clone_size: -
d_call: TRBD1
v_call: TRBV7-2
cdr3_nt: TGTGCCAGCAGCTTAAACGGGATAACAGGGGGTGAAAAACTGTTTTTT
cdr3_aa: CASSLNGITGGEKLFF

j_call: TRBJ2-3
clone_size: few
d_call: TRBD2
v_call: TRBV20-1
cdr3_nt: TGCAGTGCTTTTGGACTAGCGGGAAGGGTGGCAGATACGCAGTATTTT
cdr3_aa: CSAFGLAGRVADTQYF

j_call: TRBJ2-7
clone_size: few
d_call: -
v_call: TRBV20-1
cdr3_nt: TGCAGTGCTAGATGGACGGGGCCTTACGAGCAGTACTTC
cdr3_aa: CSARWTGPYEQYF

j_call: TRBJ1-2
clone_size: -
d_call: -
v_call: TRBV21-1
cdr3_nt: TGTGCCAGCAGCAAAGCGCAAGGGGCCGCCCCTCCCCTGGGGGGCTACACCTTC
cdr3_aa: CASSKAQGAAPPLGGYTF

j_call: TRBJ2-5
clone_size: many
d_call: -
v_call: TRBV5-5
cdr3_nt: TGTGCCAGCAGCTTAGTAGAGGAGACCCAGTACTTC
cdr3_aa: CASSLVEETQYF

j_call: TRBJ2-1
clone_size: -
d_call: -
v_call: TRBV14
cdr3_nt: TGTGCCAGCAGCCAAGCGACGGGGACGGATTACAATGAGCAGTTCTTC
cdr3_aa: CASSQATGTDYNEQFF

j_call: TRBJ2-1
clone_size: -
d_call: -
v_call: TRBV10-3
cdr3_nt: TGTGCCATCCAACTAGGAGGGTCTAATGAGCAGTTCTTC
cdr3_aa: CAIQLGGSNEQFF

j_call: TRBJ2-7
clone_size: -
d_call: -
v_call: TRBV20-1
cdr3_nt: TGCAGTGCTCAAGAGACAGTATACAATGAGCAGTACTTC
cdr3_aa: CSAQETVYNEQYF

j_call: TRBJ2-7
clone_size: -
d_call: TRBD2
v_call: TRBV2
cdr3_nt: TGTGCCAGCAGTATAGTCAGGGAGGGCGAGCAGTACTTC
cdr3_aa: CASSIVREGEQYF

j_call: TRBJ2-7
clone_size: -
d_call: TRBD2
v_call: TRBV7-6
cdr3_nt: TGTGCCAGCAGCTTAGGGGCTAGCGGAACCTACAATGAGCAGTACTTC
cdr3_aa: CASSLGASGTYNEQYF

j_call: TRBJ2-1
clone_size: -
d_call: -
v_call: TRBV9
cdr3_nt: TGTGCCAGCAGTCGCATCCCCCACAAGGGTGAGCAGTTCTTC
cdr3_aa: CASSRIPHKGEQFF

j_call: TRBJ2-3
clone_size: few
d_call: -
v_call: TRBV6-1
cdr3_nt: TGTGCCAGCAGTGAAGCGGTTACAGATACGCAGTATTTT
cdr3_aa: CASSEAVTDTQYF

j_call: TRBJ1-4
clone_size: -
d_call: -
v_call: TRBV28
cdr3_nt: TGTGCCAGCAGTTTCGATCCGGTTGCAACTAATGAAAAACTGTTTTTT
cdr3_aa: CASSFDPVATNEKLFF

j_call: TRBJ2-2
clone_size: once
d_call: -
v_call: TRBV7-6
cdr3_nt: TGTGCCAGCAGCTTAGTAGGGCTAGCCATCGGGACCGGGGAGCTGTTTTTT
cdr3_aa: CASSLVGLAIGTGELFF

j_call: TRBJ2-3
clone_size: once
d_call: TRBD1
v_call: TRBV12-3/TRBV12-4
cdr3_nt: TGTGCCAGCAGTCAATGGACAGGGGTGAGCGCAGATACGCAGTATTTT
cdr3_aa: CASSQWTGVSADTQYF

j_call: TRBJ2-6
clone_size: -
d_call: -
v_call: TRBV5-1
cdr3_nt: TGCGCCAGCAGCTTGGAGGCAGGGCGGAGCTCTGGGGCCAACGTCCTGACTTTC
cdr3_aa: CASSLEAGRSSGANVLTF

j_call: TRBJ2-3
clone_size: -
d_call: TRBD2
v_call: TRBV9
cdr3_nt: TGTGCCAGCAGCCCTAGAGAGACTAGCGGGTACCGCACAGATACGCAGTATTTT
cdr3_aa: CASSPRETSGYRTDTQYF

j_call: TRBJ2-7
clone_size: few
d_call: TRBD2
v_call: TRBV20-1
cdr3_nt: TGCAGTGCTATAAGACTAGCGGTTGAGCAGTACTTC
cdr3_aa: CSAIRLAVEQYF

j_call: TRBJ1-4
clone_size: -
d_call: -
v_call: TRBV27
cdr3_nt: TGTGCCAGCAAAGAGGGCTCGGTGGAAAAACTGTTTTTT
cdr3_aa: CASKEGSVEKLFF

j_call: TRBJ2-7
clone_size: -
d_call: TRBD1
v_call: TRBV20-1
cdr3_nt: TGCAGTGCTAGATCCTCGCGGACAGGGGGTATTGCGGGCCAAGAGACCCGGTACTTC
cdr3_aa: CSARSSRTGGIAGQETRYF

j_call: TRBJ2-3
clone_size: few
d_call: TRBD2
v_call: TRBV4-3
cdr3_nt: TGCGCCAGCAGCCCCTCCCGACTAGCGCCCAGCACAGATACGCAGTATTTT
cdr3_aa: CASSPSRLAPSTDTQYF